The T cell receptor (beta chain) described here comes from a study of Graves' ophthalmopathy and Graves' hyperthyroidism. RNA served as the template for amplifying TCR beta CDR3 regions. The workflow started with a first-round RT-PCR run with HTBI primers and then moved on to a second-round multiplex PCR. TCRdb re-derived calls from the multiplex PCR reads in MiXCR, one entry per CDR3 protein. This sample has over a million distinct CDR3 sequences, with about 35% found just once. V trimming: 7 bases; J trimming: 7 bases; junction bases outside the gene matches: 13. The CDR3 consists of 14 residues. Germline CDR1 is SNHLY and CDR2 is FYNNEI.

Input material: peripheral blood or thyroid tissue (not recorded which). The origin of this receptor is an adult man with Graves' hyperthyroidism. The chain is built from TRBV2 and TRBJ2-7; TRBD2 aligns across 7 bases. DNA for the CDR3: TGTGCCAGCATGGCTAGCGGAGGCCCGGGGGAGCAGTACTTC. Residues: CASMASGGPGEQYF.